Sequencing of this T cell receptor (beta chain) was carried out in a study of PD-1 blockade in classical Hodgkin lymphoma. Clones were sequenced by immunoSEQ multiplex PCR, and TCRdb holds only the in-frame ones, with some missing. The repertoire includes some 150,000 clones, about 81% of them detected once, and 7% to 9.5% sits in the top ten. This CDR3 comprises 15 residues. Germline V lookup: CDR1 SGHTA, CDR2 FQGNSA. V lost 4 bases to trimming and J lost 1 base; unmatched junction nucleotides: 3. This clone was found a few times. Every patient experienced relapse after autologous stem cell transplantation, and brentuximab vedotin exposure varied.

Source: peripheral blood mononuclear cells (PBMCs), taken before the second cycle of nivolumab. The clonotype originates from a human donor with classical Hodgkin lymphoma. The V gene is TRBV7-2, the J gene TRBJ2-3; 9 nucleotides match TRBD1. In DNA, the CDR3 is TGTGCCAGCAGCTACCGGGACAGGGGCACAGATACGCAGTATTTT. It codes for CASSYRDRGTDTQYF.